Listed below are T cell receptor beta chains from one sample, sequenced in a study of CD8 T cells in ankylosing spondylitis. From the 5' RACE reads, TCRdb called clonotypes with MiXCR, one entry per CDR3 protein. Seen here are around 250,000 distinct CDR3 sequences, approximately 12% observed once, and the top ten hold around 7%. The sequencing sample was made of blood, either unsorted or a sorted T cell fraction (not recorded which). These receptors originate from a male donor with ankylosing spondylitis or in good health (not recorded which). Both conserved end residues are part of each CDR3. The D gene is left open where the match is weak. Size is omitted from some rows. Given values are once, few, many or a class for expanded clones.

len	d_gene	abundance	v_gene	j_gene	CDR3nt	CDR3aa
19	TRBD2	many	TRBV29-1	TRBJ2-1	TGCAGCGTTGAATCGCCTCGAAAACCCGGGACTAGCGGCAACAATGAGCAGTTCTTC	CSVESPRKPGTSGNNEQFF
15	TRBD2	many	TRBV6-5	TRBJ2-1	TGTGCCAGCAGTTACGCTCCGGGACCGTGGGGGGGGCAGTTCTTC	CASSYAPGPWGGQFF
16	TRBD2	.	TRBV11-1	TRBJ2-5	TGTGCCAGCAGCGCACTAGCGGGCCCTCGGGAAGAGACCCAGTACTTC	CASSALAGPREETQYF
16	.	.	TRBV6-2/TRBV6-3	TRBJ2-5	TGTGCCAGCAGTTACGCAGGCAGACCTTCCCAAGAGACCCAGTACTTC	CASSYAGRPSQETQYF
14	.	many	TRBV20-1	TRBJ2-2	TGCAGTGCTAGTTATGCGGGGAACACCGGGGAGCTGTTTTTT	CSASYAGNTGELFF
12	.	.	TRBV4-1	TRBJ1-2	TGCGCCAGCAGCCAAGAGGGGGATGGCTACACCTTC	CASSQEGDGYTF
13	.	.	TRBV20-1	TRBJ1-2	TGCAGTGCTAGAGCAGGGGCGGCTCTCGGCTACACCTTC	CSARAGAALGYTF
16	.	.	TRBV7-9	TRBJ1-2	TGTGCCAGCAGCTTAGGAATGGCGGACGGCGGCGATGGCTACACCTTC	CASSLGMADGGDGYTF
13	TRBD1	few	TRBV2	TRBJ2-7	TGTGCCGGGTCCACAGGGGTCTCCTACGAGCAGTACTTC	CAGSTGVSYEQYF
16	.	.	TRBV12-3/TRBV12-4	TRBJ2-3	TGTGCCAGCAGTTTAGTCGGCGAGCTAACCGCAGATACGCAGTATTTT	CASSLVGELTADTQYF
13	TRBD1	.	TRBV30	TRBJ1-2	TGTGCCTTCAACAGGGGTAGTGACTATGGCTACACCTTC	CAFNRGSDYGYTF
14	TRBD1	many	TRBV3-1	TRBJ2-7	TGTGCCAGCAGCTTACAACCGGGACAGTACGAGCAGTACTTC	CASSLQPGQYEQYF
14	.	many	TRBV7-9	TRBJ2-3	TGTGCCAGCAGCTTAGGGGTGGGGTCAGATACGCAGTATTTT	CASSLGVGSDTQYF
13	.	many	TRBV12-3/TRBV12-4	TRBJ1-2	TGTGCCAGCAGTTATCAGGTTAACTATGGCTACACCTTC	CASSYQVNYGYTF
14	.	.	TRBV7-2	TRBJ2-1	TGTGCCAGCAGCCCCACGTGGGGATACAATGAGCAGTTCTTC	CASSPTWGYNEQFF
16	TRBD2	many	TRBV3-1	TRBJ2-3	TGTGCCAGCAGCCAAGTTTCAGCGGGGGGCACAGATACGCAGTATTTT	CASSQVSAGGTDTQYF
13	.	many	TRBV4-1	TRBJ2-7	TGCGCCAGCAGCCAAATAGCCGGGGGCGAGCAGTACTTC	CASSQIAGGEQYF
14	.	.	TRBV2	TRBJ2-7	TGTGCCAGCAGTGAGCAGGGTTTTGAGGACGAGCAGTACTTC	CASSEQGFEDEQYF
13	TRBD1	many	TRBV20-1	TRBJ2-7	TGCAGTGCTAGGGTCAGGGGGAATTACGAGCAGTACTTC	CSARVRGNYEQYF
15	TRBD1	many	TRBV30	TRBJ2-2	TGTGCCTGGAGTAGAACAGGGGTAGTCACCGGGGAGCTGTTTTTT	CAWSRTGVVTGELFF
17	TRBD2	.	TRBV12-5	TRBJ2-1	TGTGCTAGTGGTTTGAGGGGACTAGCGGGAGGATACAATGAGCAGTTCTTC	CASGLRGLAGGYNEQFF
19	.	.	TRBV28	TRBJ2-3	TGTGCCAGCAGTTCCCTAAAACTCAAAATAAGCTACCTCACAGATACGCAGTATTTT	CASSSLKLKISYLTDTQYF
14	.	many	TRBV20-1	TRBJ2-1	TGCAGTGCCCTACCTGGGACTGGGCCAAATGAGCAGTTCTTC	CSALPGTGPNEQFF
15	.	many	TRBV24-1	TRBJ2-5	TGTGCCACCAGTGATTTGCAAGGGGGAAAAGAGACCCAGTACTTC	CATSDLQGGKETQYF
15	.	.	TRBV6-1	TRBJ2-7	TGTGCCAGCAGTAATCAGGGTATAAGCTCCTACGAGCAGTACTTC	CASSNQGISSYEQYF
14	TRBD1	.	TRBV10-3	TRBJ2-3	TGTGCCATCAGACAGGGGAGTACTGAGGATACGCAGTATTTT	CAIRQGSTEDTQYF
16	.	many	TRBV4-2	TRBJ2-2	TGTGCCAGCAGCCAAGATCCCGGGGGCAACACCGGGGAGCTGTTTTTT	CASSQDPGGNTGELFF
16	TRBD1	many	TRBV6-5	TRBJ1-6	TGTGCCAGCAGTTACTCTGGACAGGAGTATAATTCACCCCTCCACTTT	CASSYSGQEYNSPLHF
14	.	.	TRBV4-2	TRBJ2-3	TGTGCCAGCAGCCAAGTCCTAGATACAGATACGCAGTATTTT	CASSQVLDTDTQYF
15	TRBD2	many	TRBV10-3	TRBJ2-5	TGTGCCATCCGGGGGACTAGCGGCCCTCAAGAGACCCAGTACTTC	CAIRGTSGPQETQYF
13	.	many	TRBV20-1	TRBJ2-7	TGCAGTGCCAGTTTGGGAAACTCCTACGAGCAGTACTTC	CSASLGNSYEQYF
16	.	many	TRBV15	TRBJ2-4	TGTGCCACCAGCCAATACAGGGGACTAGCCAAAAACATTCAGTACTTC	CATSQYRGLAKNIQYF
14	.	.	TRBV3-1	TRBJ1-4	TGTGCCAGCAGCCAGCAGACAGGCGGTGAAAAACTGTTTTTT	CASSQQTGGEKLFF
14	.	many	TRBV29-1	TRBJ1-4	TGCAGCGCTAACCGTTTTGGACCTAATGAAAAACTGTTTTTT	CSANRFGPNEKLFF
13	TRBD1	many	TRBV6-1	TRBJ1-2	TGTGCCAGCAGTCGGGCGGGACAGTATGGCTACACCTTC	CASSRAGQYGYTF
18	.	many	TRBV15	TRBJ2-7	TGTGCCACCAGCAGGGATACGTCCAGAGAGTACCCCCACTACGAGCAGTACTTC	CATSRDTSREYPHYEQYF
14	.	many	TRBV5-1	TRBJ2-7	TGCGCCAGCAGCCTTCAGGACACCGCCTACGAGCAGTACTTC	CASSLQDTAYEQYF
15	TRBD1	many	TRBV12-3/TRBV12-4	TRBJ1-3	TGTGCCAGCAGTTTAAGGACAGGCATTGGAAACACCATATATTTT	CASSLRTGIGNTIYF
16	.	many	TRBV7-3	TRBJ2-7	TGTGCCAGCAGCTTAGTAACCGCCATGGAAATATACGAGCAGTACTTC	CASSLVTAMEIYEQYF
16	TRBD1	few	TRBV2	TRBJ2-1	TGTGCCAGCAGACTAGACAGGGGATCGGCCTACAATGAGCAGTTCTTC	CASRLDRGSAYNEQFF
14	.	many	TRBV6-2/TRBV6-3	TRBJ1-1	TGTGCCAGCAGTTACTCGGAGACTAGGACTGAAGCTTTCTTT	CASSYSETRTEAFF
14	.	few	TRBV7-9	TRBJ2-5	TGTGCCAGCAGCTCGACTAGAAACCAAGAGACCCAGTACTTC	CASSSTRNQETQYF